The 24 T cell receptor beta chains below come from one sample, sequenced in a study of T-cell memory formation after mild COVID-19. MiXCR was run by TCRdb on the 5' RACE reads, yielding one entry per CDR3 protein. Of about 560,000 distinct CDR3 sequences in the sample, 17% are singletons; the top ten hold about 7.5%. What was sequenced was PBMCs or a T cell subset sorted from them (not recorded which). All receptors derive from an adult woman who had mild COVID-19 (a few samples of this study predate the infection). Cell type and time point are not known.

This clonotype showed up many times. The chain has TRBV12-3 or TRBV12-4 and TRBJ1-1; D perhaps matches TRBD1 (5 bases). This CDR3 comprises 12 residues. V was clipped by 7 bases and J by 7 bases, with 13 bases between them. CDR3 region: CASTSGTFEAFF. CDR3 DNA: TGTGCCAGCACCTCCGGGACGTTTGAAGCTTTCTTT.

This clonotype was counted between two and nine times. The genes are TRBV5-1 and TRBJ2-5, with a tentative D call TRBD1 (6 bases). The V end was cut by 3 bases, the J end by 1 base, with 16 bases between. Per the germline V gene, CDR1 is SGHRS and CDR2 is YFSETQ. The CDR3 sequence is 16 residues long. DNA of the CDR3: TGCGCCAGCAGCTCCCCAACCATGGACAGCCAAGAGACCCAGTACTTC. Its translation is CASSSPTMDSQETQYF. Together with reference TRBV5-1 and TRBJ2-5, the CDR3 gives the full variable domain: KAGVTQTPRYLIKTRGQQVTLSCSPISGHRSVSWYQQTPGQGLQFLFEYFSETQRNKGNFPGRFSGRQFSNSRSEMNVSTLELGDSALYLCASSSPTMDSQETQYFGPGTRLLVL.

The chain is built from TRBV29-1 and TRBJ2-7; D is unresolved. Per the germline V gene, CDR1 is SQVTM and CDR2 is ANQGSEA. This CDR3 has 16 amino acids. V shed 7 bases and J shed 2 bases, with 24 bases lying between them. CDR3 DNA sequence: TGCAGCGCCGTAGTTCCGGGTCCCCGGCGTCCCTACGAGCAGTACTTC. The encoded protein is CSAVVPGPRRPYEQYF.

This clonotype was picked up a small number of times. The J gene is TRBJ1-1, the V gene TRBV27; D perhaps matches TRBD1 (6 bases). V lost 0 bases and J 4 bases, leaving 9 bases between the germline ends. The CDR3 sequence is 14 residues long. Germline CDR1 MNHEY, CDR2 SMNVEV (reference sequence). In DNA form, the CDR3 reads TGTGCCAGCAGTTTATCGAGGGGGGGCACTGAAGCTTTCTTT. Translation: CASSLSRGGTEAFF.

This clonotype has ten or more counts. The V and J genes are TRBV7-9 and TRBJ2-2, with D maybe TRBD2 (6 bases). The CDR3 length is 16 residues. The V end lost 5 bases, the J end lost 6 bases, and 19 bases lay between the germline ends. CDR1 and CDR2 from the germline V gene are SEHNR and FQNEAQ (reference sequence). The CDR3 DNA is TGTGCCAGCAGCCCCAAGACTAGGGGTACCGCCGGGGAGCTGTTTTTT. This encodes CASSPKTRGTAGELFF.

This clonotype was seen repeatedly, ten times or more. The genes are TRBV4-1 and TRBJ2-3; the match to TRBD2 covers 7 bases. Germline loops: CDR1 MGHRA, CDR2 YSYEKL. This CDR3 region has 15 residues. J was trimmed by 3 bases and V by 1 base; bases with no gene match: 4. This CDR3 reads CASSQAGGGTDTQYF. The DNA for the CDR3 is TGCGCCAGCAGCCAAGCGGGGGGTGGGACAGATACGCAGTATTTT.

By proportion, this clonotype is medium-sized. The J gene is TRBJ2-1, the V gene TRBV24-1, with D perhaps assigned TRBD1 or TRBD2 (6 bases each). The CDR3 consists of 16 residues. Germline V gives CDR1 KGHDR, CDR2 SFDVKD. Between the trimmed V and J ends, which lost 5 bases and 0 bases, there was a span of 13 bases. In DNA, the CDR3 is TGTGCCACCAGTGGGATGGGGGGCCGCTCCTACAATGAGCAGTTCTTC. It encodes CATSGMGGRSYNEQFF.

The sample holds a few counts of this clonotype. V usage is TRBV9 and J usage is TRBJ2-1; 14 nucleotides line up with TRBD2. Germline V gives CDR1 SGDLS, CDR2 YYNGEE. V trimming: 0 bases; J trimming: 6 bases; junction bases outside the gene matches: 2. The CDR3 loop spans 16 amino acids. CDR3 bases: TGTGCCAGCAGCGTAGTGGGGACTAGCGGGAGCAATGAGCAGTTCTTC. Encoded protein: CASSVVGTSGSNEQFF. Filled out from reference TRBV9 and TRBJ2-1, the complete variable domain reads DSGVTQTPKHLITATGQRVTLRCSPRSGDLSVYWYQQSLDQGLQFLIQYYNGEERAKGNILERFSAQQFPDLHSELNLSSLELGDSALYFCASSVVGTSGSNEQFFGPGTRLTVL.

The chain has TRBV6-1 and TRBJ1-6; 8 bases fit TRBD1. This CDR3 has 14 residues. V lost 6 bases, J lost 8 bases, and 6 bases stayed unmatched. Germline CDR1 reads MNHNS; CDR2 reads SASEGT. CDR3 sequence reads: CASRRQGRDSPLHF. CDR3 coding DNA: TGTGCCAGCAGGAGACAGGGGAGGGATTCACCCCTCCACTTT.

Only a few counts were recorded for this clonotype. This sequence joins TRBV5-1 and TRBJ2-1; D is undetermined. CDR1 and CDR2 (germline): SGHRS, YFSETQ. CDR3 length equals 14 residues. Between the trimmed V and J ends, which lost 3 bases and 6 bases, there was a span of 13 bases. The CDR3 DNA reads TGCGCCAGCAGCTCCACTCCCGACTTCAATGAGCAGTTCTTC. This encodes CASSSTPDFNEQFF.

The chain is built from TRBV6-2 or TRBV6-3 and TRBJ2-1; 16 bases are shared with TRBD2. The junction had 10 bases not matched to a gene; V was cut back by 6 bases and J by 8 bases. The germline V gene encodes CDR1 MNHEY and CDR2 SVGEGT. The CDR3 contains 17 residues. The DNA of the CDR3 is TGTGCCAGCAGCCGGACCGGGACTAGCGGGAGGGTCCATGAGCAGTTCTTC. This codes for CASSRTGTSGRVHEQFF.

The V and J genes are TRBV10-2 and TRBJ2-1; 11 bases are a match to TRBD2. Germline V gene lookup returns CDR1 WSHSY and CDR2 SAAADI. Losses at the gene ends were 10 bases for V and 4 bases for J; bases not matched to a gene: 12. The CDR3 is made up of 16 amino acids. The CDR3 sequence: CATRRIAGGLYNEQFF. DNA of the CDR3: TGCGCCACGAGGAGAATAGCGGGGGGGTTATACAATGAGCAGTTCTTC.

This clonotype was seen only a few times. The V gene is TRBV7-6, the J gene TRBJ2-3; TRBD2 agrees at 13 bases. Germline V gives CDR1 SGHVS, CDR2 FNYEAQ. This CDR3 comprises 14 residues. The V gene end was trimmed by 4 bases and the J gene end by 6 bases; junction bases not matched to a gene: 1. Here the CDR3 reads CASSWTSGSDTQYF. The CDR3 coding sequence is TGTGCCAGCAGCTGGACTAGCGGGAGTGATACGCAGTATTTT.

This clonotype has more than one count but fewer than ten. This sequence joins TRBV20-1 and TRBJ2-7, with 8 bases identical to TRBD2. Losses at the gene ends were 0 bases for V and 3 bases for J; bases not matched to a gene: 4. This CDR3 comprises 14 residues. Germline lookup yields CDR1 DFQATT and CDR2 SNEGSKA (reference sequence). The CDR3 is CSARDREGLYEQYF. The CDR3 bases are TGCAGTGCTAGAGATCGGGAGGGGCTCTACGAGCAGTACTTC.

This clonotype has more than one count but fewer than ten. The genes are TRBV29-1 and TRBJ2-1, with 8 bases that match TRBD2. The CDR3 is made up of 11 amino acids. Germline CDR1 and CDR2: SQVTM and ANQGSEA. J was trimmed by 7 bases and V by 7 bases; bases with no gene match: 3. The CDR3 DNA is TGCAGCGCTAGACTAGCGAATGAGCAGTTCTTC. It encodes CSARLANEQFF.

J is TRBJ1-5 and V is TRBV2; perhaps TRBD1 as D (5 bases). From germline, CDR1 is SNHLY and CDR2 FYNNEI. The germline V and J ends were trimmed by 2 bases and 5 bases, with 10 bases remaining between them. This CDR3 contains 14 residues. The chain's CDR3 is CASSERTLYQPQHF. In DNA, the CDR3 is TGTGCCAGCAGTGAAAGGACATTATATCAGCCCCAGCATTTT.

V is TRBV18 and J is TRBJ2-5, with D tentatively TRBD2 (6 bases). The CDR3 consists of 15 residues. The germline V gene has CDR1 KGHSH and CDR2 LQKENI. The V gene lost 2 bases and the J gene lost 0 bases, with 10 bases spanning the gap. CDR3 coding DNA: TGTGCCAGCTCACCAGCGGGAACCTACCAAGAGACCCAGTACTTC. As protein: CASSPAGTYQETQYF.

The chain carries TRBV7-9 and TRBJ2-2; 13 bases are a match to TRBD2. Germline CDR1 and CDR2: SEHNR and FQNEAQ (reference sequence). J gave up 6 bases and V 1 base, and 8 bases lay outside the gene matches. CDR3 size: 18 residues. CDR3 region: CASSLDLGLAGIAGELFF. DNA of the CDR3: TGTGCCAGCAGCTTAGATTTGGGACTAGCGGGAATCGCCGGGGAGCTGTTTTTT.

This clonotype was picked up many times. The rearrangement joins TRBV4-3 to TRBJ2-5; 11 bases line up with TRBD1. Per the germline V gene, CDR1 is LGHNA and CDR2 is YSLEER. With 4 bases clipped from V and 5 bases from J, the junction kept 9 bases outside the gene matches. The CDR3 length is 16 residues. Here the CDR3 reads CASSPSSGQGGETQYF. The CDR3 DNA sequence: TGCGCCAGCAGCCCTTCGTCGGGACAGGGGGGGGAGACCCAGTACTTC.

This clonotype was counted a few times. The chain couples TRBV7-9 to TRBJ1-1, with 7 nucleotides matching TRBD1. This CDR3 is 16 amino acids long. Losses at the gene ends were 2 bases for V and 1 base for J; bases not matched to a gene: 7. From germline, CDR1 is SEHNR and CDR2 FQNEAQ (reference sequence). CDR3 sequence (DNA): TGTGCCAGCAGCTTATCGGGGACAGTTAAGAACACTGAAGCTTTCTTT. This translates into CASSLSGTVKNTEAFF.

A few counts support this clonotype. CDR3 nucleotide sequence: TGCAGCGTATTGACAGGGGCCGGGCACCTCCACTTT. This sequence encodes CSVLTGAGHLHF. The chain carries TRBV29-1 and TRBJ1-6; 8 bases line up with TRBD1. This CDR3 has 12 residues. The V and J ends lost 6 bases and 15 bases, in that order; junction bases with no gene match: 10. The germline V gene has CDR1 SQVTM and CDR2 ANQGSEA.

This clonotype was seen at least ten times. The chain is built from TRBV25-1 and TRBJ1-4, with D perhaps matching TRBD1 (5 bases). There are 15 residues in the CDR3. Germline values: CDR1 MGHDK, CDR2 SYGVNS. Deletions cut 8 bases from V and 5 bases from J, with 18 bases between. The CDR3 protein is CASGLTGTANEKLFF. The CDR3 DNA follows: TGTGCCAGCGGTTTAACCGGGACCGCCAATGAAAAACTGTTTTTT. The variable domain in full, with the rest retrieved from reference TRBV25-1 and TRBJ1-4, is EADIYQTPRYLVIGTGKKITLECSQTMGHDKMYWYQQDPGMELHLIHYSYGVNSTEKGDLSSESTVSRIRTEHFPLTLESARPSHTSQYLCASGLTGTANEKLFFGSGTQLSVL.

The CDR3 nucleotides read TGTGCCAGCAGCTTTGGGGGGGCGGTGAACACTGAAGCTTTCTTT. Translation: CASSFGGAVNTEAFF. The chain uses TRBV7-2 and TRBJ1-1, with D perhaps TRBD1 (6 bases). From germline, CDR1 is SGHTA and CDR2 FQGNSA. This CDR3 spans 15 amino acids. The germline V and J ends were trimmed by 3 bases and 0 bases, with 11 bases remaining between them.

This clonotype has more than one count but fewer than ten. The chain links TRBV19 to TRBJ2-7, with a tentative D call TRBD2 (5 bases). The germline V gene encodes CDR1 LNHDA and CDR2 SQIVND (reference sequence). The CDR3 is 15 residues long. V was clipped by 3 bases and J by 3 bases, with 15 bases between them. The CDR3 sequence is CASSIVEGGGYEQYF. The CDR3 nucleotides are TGTGCCAGTAGTATTGTCGAGGGCGGTGGCTACGAGCAGTACTTC.